This T cell receptor beta chain was sequenced during a study of PD-1 blockade in classical Hodgkin lymphoma. General observations from the study: Repertoires differed for reasons still undefined, possibly disease activity or prior therapy. TCR diversity at baseline was reported to be reduced in newly diagnosed patients relative to healthy donors.

With regard to this clone: Its specificity is not known.

The CDR3 contains 16 residues. After removal of 1 base from V and 9 bases from J, the junction contained 3 bases not matched to a gene. The germline CDR1 and CDR2 sequences are PRHDT and FYEKMQ (reference sequence). Produced via immunoSEQ multiplex PCR; TCRdb's table is partial and in-frame only. The profile shows 30,000 to 40,000 clones, around 88% of them singletons. Noted time point: newly diagnosed, previously untreated cHL patient sample. The CD4+ T cells used were purified from thawed PBMCs through magnetic negative selection. Comparison PBMCs came from previously untreated, newly diagnosed classical Hodgkin lymphoma patients.

The V call is TRBV13, the J call TRBJ2-1; 16 bases are a match to TRBD2. Source material: CD4+ T cells from blood. The TCR was taken from a human donor with classical Hodgkin lymphoma. The chain's CDR3 is CASSLEGLAGGGEQFF. CDR3 DNA sequence: TGTGCCAGCAGCTTAGAGGGACTAGCGGGAGGGGGTGAGCAGTTCTTC.